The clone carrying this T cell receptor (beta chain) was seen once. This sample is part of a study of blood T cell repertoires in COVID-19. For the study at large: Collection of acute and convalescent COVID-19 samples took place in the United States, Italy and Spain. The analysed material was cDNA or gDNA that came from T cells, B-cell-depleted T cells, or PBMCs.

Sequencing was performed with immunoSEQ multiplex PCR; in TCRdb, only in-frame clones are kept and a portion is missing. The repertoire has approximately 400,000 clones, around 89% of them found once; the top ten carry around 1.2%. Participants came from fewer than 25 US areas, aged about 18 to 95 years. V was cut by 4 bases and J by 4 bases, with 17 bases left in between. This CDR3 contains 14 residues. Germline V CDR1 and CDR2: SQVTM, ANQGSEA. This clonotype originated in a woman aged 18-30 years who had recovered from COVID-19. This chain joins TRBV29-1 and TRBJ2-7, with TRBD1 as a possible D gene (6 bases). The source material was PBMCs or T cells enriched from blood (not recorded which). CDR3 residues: CSVGPGDISYEQYF. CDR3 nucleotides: TGCAGCGTTGGACCTGGGGACATCTCTTACGAGCAGTACTTC.